Below are 30 T cell receptor beta chains sequenced from a single sample in a study of shared clonotypes between healthy human individuals. Sequencing was performed with immunoSEQ multiplex PCR; in TCRdb, only in-frame clones are kept and a portion is missing. Among some 2,000,000 clones listed, approximately 95% were seen once. Positively selected for CCR7, the CD45RO-negative cells used as naive CD8 cells excluded terminally differentiated effector memory CD45RA+ cells. Sequenced input: naive CD8+ T cells sorted from blood. All receptors come from a young man in good health.

The chain couples TRBV4-3 to TRBJ1-2; a possible D gene is TRBD1 (5 bases). The CDR3 is made up of 16 amino acids. CDR1 LGHNA and CDR2 YSLEER come from the germline V gene. The germline V and J ends were trimmed by 0 bases and 5 bases, with 16 bases remaining between them. The CDR3: CASSQEEGDGSYGYTF. The DNA of the CDR3 is TGCGCCAGCAGCCAAGAAGAAGGGGACGGTTCTTATGGCTACACCTTC.

The chain links TRBV27 to TRBJ2-1, with D possibly being TRBD1 (7 bases). The V gene lost 2 bases and the J gene lost 6 bases, with 11 bases spanning the gap. Germline assignment: CDR1 MNHEY and CDR2 SMNVEV (reference sequence). The length of the CDR3 is 14 residues. In nucleotides, the CDR3 is TGTGCCAGCAGTTTACAGGGGGGTGGCAATGAGCAGTTCTTC. This codes for CASSLQGGGNEQFF.

V gene TRBV27 combines with J gene TRBJ1-6; tentatively, D is TRBD1 (6 bases). This CDR3 has 15 amino acids. V was cut by 2 bases and J by 7 bases, with 12 bases left in between. Germline lookup yields CDR1 MNHEY and CDR2 SMNVEV (reference sequence). CDR3 bases: TGTGCCAGCAGTTTAATGGGGGGCGAGAATTCACCCCTCCACTTT. Protein product: CASSLMGGENSPLHF.

The J gene is TRBJ2-7, the V gene TRBV19; tentative D call: TRBD1 (5 bases). The CDR3 sequence is 14 residues long. V lost 3 bases and J lost 4, with 13 bases in between. CDR1 is LNHDA and CDR2 is SQIVND in the germline V gene (reference sequence). CDR3 sequence (DNA): TGTGCCAGTAGTATTTCGCAGGGTAGTTACGAGCAGTACTTC. It translates to CASSISQGSYEQYF.

The rearrangement joins TRBV19 to TRBJ2-7; D uncertain. This CDR3 region has 13 residues. The V gene's germline CDR1 is LNHDA and CDR2 SQIVND (reference sequence). Trimming took off 5 bases at V and 3 bases at J, with 11 bases between the two ends. This chain's CDR3 is CASSPAIGYEQYF. The CDR3 DNA follows: TGTGCCAGTAGTCCAGCCATTGGCTACGAGCAGTACTTC. Full variable domain (missing parts from reference TRBV19 and TRBJ2-7): DGGITQSPKYLFRKEGQNVTLSCEQNLNHDAMYWYRQDPGQGLRLIYYSQIVNDFQKGDIAEGYSVSREKKESFPLTVTSAQKNPTAFYLCASSPAIGYEQYFGPGTRLTVT.

The V gene is TRBV7-9, the J gene TRBJ2-2, with no clear D. CDR1 and CDR2 from the germline V gene are SEHNR and FQNEAQ (reference sequence). The CDR3 is 15 residues long. The V and J ends lost 5 bases and 0 bases respectively, with 10 bases between them. CDR3 coding DNA: TGTGCCAGCAGCCAGGTGGCTTCGAACACCGGGGAGCTGTTTTTT. Translated: CASSQVASNTGELFF.

This clone turned up a few times. This sequence joins TRBV19 and TRBJ1-5; no clear D gene. CDR3 length: 13 amino acids. Looked up from germline, CDR1 is LNHDA and CDR2 is SQIVND (reference sequence). V was cut by 10 bases and J by 2 bases, with 12 bases left in between. CDR3 loop: CATDESGNQPQHF. CDR3 DNA: TGTGCCACCGATGAGTCGGGCAATCAGCCCCAGCATTTT.

In the case of this clone: Other nucleotide sequences in the sample specify the same CDR3. CDR3 in amino acids: CASSYGQGGTEAFF. As DNA, the CDR3 is TGTGCCAGCAGTTACGGGCAGGGGGGCACTGAAGCTTTCTTT. The chain links TRBV6-5 to TRBJ1-1, with 7 bases aligning to TRBD1. J was trimmed by 4 bases and V by 2 bases; bases with no gene match: 4. This CDR3 is built from 14 residues. The germline gives CDR1 MNHEY, CDR2 SVGAGI.

This clone was seen just once. This rearrangement joins TRBV7-9 to TRBJ1-1; 8 bases line up with TRBD1. Germline CDR1 SEHNR, CDR2 FQNEAQ (reference sequence). V shed 6 bases, J shed 8 bases, and the junction held 5 bases outside the gene matches. This CDR3 is built from 12 residues. In nucleotides, the CDR3 is TGTGCCAGCAGGCAGGGGGCTGCGGAAGCTTTCTTT. Encoded protein: CASRQGAAEAFF.

The rearrangement joins TRBV5-6 to TRBJ2-2, with D perhaps being TRBD1 or TRBD2 (5 bases each). Germline loops: CDR1 SGHDT, CDR2 YYEEEE. The CDR3 has 15 residues. Trimming shortened V by 0 bases and J by 4 bases, and 10 bases separated the two germline ends. CDR3: CASSLVTGPTGELFF. CDR3 in DNA: TGTGCCAGCAGCTTGGTTACGGGACCCACCGGGGAGCTGTTTTTT.

The chain uses TRBV6-1 and TRBJ2-1; 12 nucleotides agree with TRBD2. Germline V CDR1 and CDR2: MNHNS, SASEGT. The CDR3 is 17 amino acids. J lost 9 bases, V lost 4 bases, and 13 bases had no gene match. DNA of the CDR3: TGTGCCAGCAGTGTCCCAGATCGGACTAGCGGGGTGGGTGAGCAGTTCTTC. Amino acids: CASSVPDRTSGVGEQFF.

The chain couples TRBV13 to TRBJ2-1; 11 bases are a match to TRBD1. Trimming removed 5 bases from V and 2 bases from J; junction bases left unmatched: 2. The CDR3 loop spans 15 amino acids. The germline V gene encodes CDR1 PRHDT and CDR2 FYEKMQ (reference sequence). The CDR3 here is CASSPGQGAYNEQFF. For the CDR3, the DNA is TGTGCCAGCAGCCCGGGACAGGGGGCCTACAATGAGCAGTTCTTC.

This sequence joins TRBV4-1 and TRBJ2-3; D is perhaps TRBD1 (6 bases). The CDR3 length is 14 residues. Germline V gene data show CDR1 as MGHRA and CDR2 as YSYEKL. V lost 1 base to trimming and J lost 5 bases, with 10 bases between them. CDR3 sequence reads: CASSQGWGLDTQYF. In DNA, the CDR3 is TGCGCCAGCAGCCAAGGGTGGGGGCTAGATACGCAGTATTTT.

The CDR3 region has the DNA TGCGCCAGCAGCCACTGGGACAGTCCTAGCACAGATACGCAGTATTTT. Translated, it gives CASSHWDSPSTDTQYF. The chain joins TRBV4-3 to TRBJ2-3; 7 bases fit TRBD1. CDR1 LGHNA and CDR2 YSLEER come from the germline V gene. Germline trimming cut 3 bases from V and 0 bases from J; bases unmatched to any gene: 6. This CDR3 is built from 16 residues.

The chain is built from TRBV6-6 and TRBJ2-3; no clear D gene. The CDR3 consists of 13 residues. Germline-derived CDR1 and CDR2 are MNHNY and SVGAGI (reference sequence). The germline V and J ends were trimmed by 2 bases and 3 bases, with 6 bases remaining between them. The DNA of the CDR3 is TGTGCCAGCAGTTACGGCTGGACAGATACGCAGTATTTT. It is translated as CASSYGWTDTQYF.

The chain links TRBV4-1 to TRBJ1-1, with 8 bases lining up with TRBD1. Germline CDR1 MGHRA, CDR2 YSYEKL. The CDR3 has 16 amino acids. V shed 0 bases, J shed 5 bases, and the junction held 8 bases outside the gene matches. The CDR3 reads CASSQEMGQGATEAFF. Here the CDR3 DNA reads TGCGCCAGCAGCCAAGAAATGGGTCAGGGGGCGACTGAAGCTTTCTTT.

The gene calls are TRBV7-9 and TRBJ2-1, with 9 bases identical to TRBD2. The V segment lost 4 bases and the J segment 7 bases; nucleotides outside the gene matches: 14. Germline V gene data show CDR1 as SEHNR and CDR2 as FQNEAQ (reference sequence). This CDR3 contains 17 residues. The CDR3 sequence is CASSSNVGAGGSNEQFF. The CDR3 nucleotides are TGTGCCAGCAGCTCCAATGTCGGCGCGGGAGGGTCGAATGAGCAGTTCTTC.

The rearrangement links TRBV11-2 to TRBJ2-7; D possibly uses TRBD1 or TRBD2 (5 bases each). This CDR3 spans 13 amino acids. CDR1 is SGHAT and CDR2 is FQNNGV in the germline V gene. V was shortened by 1 base and J by 6 bases, with 10 bases between the two germline ends. In DNA, the CDR3 is TGTGCCAGCAGCTTAGTCGGGGCAGGCGAGCAGTACTTC. This translates into CASSLVGAGEQYF.

The V and J genes are TRBV10-3 and TRBJ1-1; the D is unclear. The germline V gene has CDR1 ENHRY and CDR2 SYGVKD. V dropped 3 bases and J dropped 1 base, with 9 bases sitting between them. There are 14 residues in the CDR3. For the CDR3, the DNA is TGTGCCATCAGTGAAAAGGGCTCGAACACTGAAGCTTTCTTT. Amino acids: CAISEKGSNTEAFF.

The chain carries TRBV6-5 and TRBJ1-2; weak D call: TRBD1 (5 bases). From germline, CDR1 is MNHEY and CDR2 SVGAGI. The CDR3 is made up of 15 amino acids. V was trimmed by 6 bases and J by 5 bases, leaving 19 bases between them. CDR3: CASSPALTAEYGYTF. The CDR3 coding sequence is TGTGCCAGCAGCCCGGCCCTGACAGCTGAATATGGCTACACCTTC.

This chain links TRBV28 with TRBJ1-1; D is perhaps TRBD1 (6 bases). The CDR3 is 13 residues long. Trimming stripped 6 bases from V and 3 bases from J, with 11 bases between. Germline CDR1 is MDHEN and CDR2 is SYDVKM. This chain's CDR3 is CASSARGYTEAFF. CDR3 in DNA: TGTGCCAGCAGCGCGAGGGGGTACACTGAAGCTTTCTTT. Variable domain in full (rest from reference TRBV28 and TRBJ1-1): DVKVTQSSRYLVKRTGEKVFLECVQDMDHENMFWYRQDPGLGLRLIYFSYDVKMKEKGDIPEGYSVSREKKERFSLILESASTNQTSMYLCASSARGYTEAFFGQGTRLTVV.

The chain uses TRBV9 and TRBJ2-2; 9 bases are shared with TRBD1. The CDR3 is 17 residues long. The germline CDR1 and CDR2 sequences are SGDLS and YYNGEE. The ends lost 1 base at V and 8 bases at J; junction bases unmatched: 12. CDR3 sequence reads: CASSVYGWTGDVGELFF. CDR3 bases: TGTGCCAGCAGCGTATACGGCTGGACAGGGGATGTGGGGGAGCTGTTTTTT.

The rearrangement uses TRBV28 and TRBJ1-2; D possibly corresponds to TRBD1 (5 bases). Germline values: CDR1 MDHEN, CDR2 SYDVKM. The CDR3 is 18 residues long. V lost 5 bases and J 6 bases, leaving 28 bases between the germline ends. The CDR3 reads CASSTSRFADKGRDGYTF. CDR3 DNA: TGTGCCAGCAGTACCTCTAGATTCGCGGACAAGGGGCGGGATGGCTACACCTTC.

The chain uses TRBV9 and TRBJ1-6, with D uncertain. The length of the CDR3 is 14 residues. The V gene's germline CDR1 is SGDLS and CDR2 YYNGEE. The V and J ends lost 2 bases and 13 bases respectively, with 16 bases between them. The CDR3 sequence is CASSVGGPGVPLHF. The CDR3 bases are TGTGCCAGCAGCGTCGGAGGCCCCGGGGTGCCCCTCCACTTT.

On this clone itself: At the DNA level, this CDR3 is encoded by other sequences in the same sample as well. The chain is built from TRBV5-1 and TRBJ2-1, with D uncertain. The CDR3 runs 14 residues. CDR1 is SGHRS and CDR2 is YFSETQ in the germline V gene. The V gene lost 3 bases and the J gene lost 1 base, with 8 bases spanning the gap. CDR3 coding DNA: TGCGCCAGCAGCTCGGACGGATCCTACAATGAGCAGTTCTTC. Protein product: CASSSDGSYNEQFF.

The chain uses TRBV5-5 and TRBJ2-7, with a possible D match to TRBD1 (5 bases). Germline CDR1 SGHKS, CDR2 YYEKEE (reference sequence). V was cut by 0 bases and J by 2 bases, with 12 bases left in between. The CDR3 consists of 15 residues. The CDR3 protein is CASSLASQAAYEQYF. Here the CDR3 DNA reads TGTGCCAGCAGCTTGGCCTCACAGGCCGCCTACGAGCAGTACTTC.

This chain connects TRBV27 to TRBJ1-6, with TRBD1 matching over 9 bases. J lost 5 bases, V lost 4 bases, and 6 bases had no gene match. Germline CDR1 and CDR2: MNHEY and SMNVEV (reference sequence). This CDR3 comprises 16 residues. CDR3 DNA sequence: TGTGCCAGCAGTTACCTCTGGACAGGGGATAATTCACCCCTCCACTTT. It translates to CASSYLWTGDNSPLHF.

V and J are TRBV13 and TRBJ2-5; a possible D gene is TRBD1 (5 bases). Trimming shortened V by 5 bases and J by 0 bases, and 16 bases separated the two germline ends. Per the germline V gene, CDR1 is PRHDT and CDR2 is FYEKMQ (reference sequence). The CDR3 runs to 16 residues. The CDR3 protein is CASSIRQSSYQETQYF. The CDR3 nucleotides read TGTGCCAGCAGCATCCGACAGAGCTCGTACCAAGAGACCCAGTACTTC.

The chain employs TRBV11-2 and TRBJ2-7, with 8 bases identical to TRBD1. The CDR3 has 15 residues. Per the germline V gene, CDR1 is SGHAT and CDR2 is FQNNGV. The junction had 12 bases not matched to a gene; V was cut back by 5 bases and J by 6 bases. CDR3 nucleotide sequence: TGTGCCAGCAGCCTTCCGGACAGGGTAAACGGCGAGCAGTACTTC. Residues: CASSLPDRVNGEQYF. The whole variable domain, filled in from reference TRBV11-2 and TRBJ2-7, reads EAGVAQSPRYKIIEKRQSVAFWCNPISGHATLYWYQQILGQGPKLLIQFQNNGVVDDSQLPKDRFSAERLKGVDSTLKIQPAKLEDSAVYLCASSLPDRVNGEQYFGPGTRLTVT.

This sequence joins TRBV5-1 and TRBJ2-1; 9 bases agree with TRBD2. CDR3 length: 14 amino acids. The V gene's germline CDR1 is SGHRS and CDR2 YFSETQ. Unmatched junction bases numbered 3, after V lost 5 bases and J lost 3 bases. The CDR3 coding sequence is TGCGCCAGCAGGATAGCGGGAGTCTACAATGAGCAGTTCTTC. This codes for CASRIAGVYNEQFF.